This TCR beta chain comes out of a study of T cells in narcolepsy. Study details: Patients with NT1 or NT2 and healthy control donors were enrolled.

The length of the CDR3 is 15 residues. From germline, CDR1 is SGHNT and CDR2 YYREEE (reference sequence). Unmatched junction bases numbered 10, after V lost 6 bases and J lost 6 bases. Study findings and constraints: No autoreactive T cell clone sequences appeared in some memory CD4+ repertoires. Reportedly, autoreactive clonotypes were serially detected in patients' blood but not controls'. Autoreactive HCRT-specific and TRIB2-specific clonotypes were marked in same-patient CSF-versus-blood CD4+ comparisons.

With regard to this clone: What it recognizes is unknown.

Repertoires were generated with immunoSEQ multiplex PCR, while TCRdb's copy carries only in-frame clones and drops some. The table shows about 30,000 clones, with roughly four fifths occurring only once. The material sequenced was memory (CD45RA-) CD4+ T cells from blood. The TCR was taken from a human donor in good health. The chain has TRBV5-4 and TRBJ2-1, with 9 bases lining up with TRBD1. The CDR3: CASTETGGKTNEQFF. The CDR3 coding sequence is TGTGCCAGCACAGAGACAGGGGGAAAAACCAATGAGCAGTTCTTC.